These 2 T cell receptor beta chains came from one sample sequenced in a study of shared clonotypes between healthy human individuals. Sequencing used immunoSEQ multiplex PCR; TCRdb keeps in-frame clones, though not all of them. This sample carries about 2.1 million clones, approximately 94% of them seen once, and the ten largest clones take roughly 1.8%. Naive CD8 isolation took CD45RO-negative cells positively selected for CCR7 and excluded terminally differentiated effector memory CD45RA+ cells. The sequenced sample consisted of naive CD8+ T cells from PBMCs. These TCRs come from a man aged 18-30 years in good health. Some clones in this sample may be carry-over from other donors' samples.

CDR3 sequence (DNA): TGTGCCAGCGGGGAGGGCAGCTCCTACGAGCAGTACTTC. This codes for CASGEGSSYEQYF. This sequence joins TRBV19 and TRBJ2-7, with 7 bases matching TRBD2. This CDR3 contains 13 residues. J gave up 0 bases and V 9 bases, and 5 bases lay outside the gene matches. Germline V gives CDR1 LNHDA, CDR2 SQIVND (reference sequence).

Comments on this clone: Other DNA sequences of this sample code for an identical CDR3. This chain connects TRBV6-5 to TRBJ2-1, with D possibly being TRBD2 (5 bases). V was trimmed by 5 bases and J by 4 bases, leaving 9 bases between them. CDR1 is MNHEY and CDR2 is SVGAGI in the germline V gene. This CDR3 contains 13 residues. CDR3 bases: TGTGCCAGCAGTCCACTAGGTTACAATGAGCAGTTCTTC. It yields the protein CASSPLGYNEQFF.